This passage covers 15 T cell receptor beta chains from one sample sequenced in a study of T cells after yellow fever vaccination. MiXCR, run by TCRdb on the 5' RACE reads, gives a single entry per CDR3 protein. The sample carries 300,000 to 400,000 distinct CDR3 sequences, 8.7% recorded once. Sample: PBMCs, taken on the day of the first yellow fever vaccination. Source of these receptors: a man aged 18-30 years who received the YFV17D yellow fever vaccine.

This clonotype was recorded a few times. The chain joins TRBV7-3 to TRBJ2-2, with 11 bases aligning to TRBD2. V was pared by 4 bases and J by 4 bases, with 5 bases of the junction left unmatched. The V gene's germline CDR1 is SGHTA and CDR2 FQGTGA. The CDR3 covers 16 residues. Here the CDR3 DNA reads TGTGCCAGCAGCTCGGGACTAGCGGAGTCCACCGGGGAGCTGTTTTTT. This gives the protein CASSSGLAESTGELFF.

The chain recombines TRBV6-1 with TRBJ1-6; no definite D call. Germline V gives CDR1 MNHNS, CDR2 SASEGT. The CDR3 runs 12 residues. V lost 0 bases and J 8 bases, leaving 2 bases between the germline ends. This CDR3 is CASSEAHSPLHF. The CDR3 bases are TGTGCCAGCAGTGAAGCCCATTCACCCCTCCACTTT.

The sample holds many counts of this clonotype. This chain uses TRBV5-1 with TRBJ1-1; D uncertain. The V gene's germline CDR1 is SGHRS and CDR2 YFSETQ. The CDR3 runs 15 residues. The germline V and J ends were trimmed by 8 bases and 1 base, with 18 bases remaining between them. This chain's CDR3 is CASIGGDGSNTEAFF. The CDR3 DNA sequence: TGCGCCAGTATCGGAGGAGATGGGTCGAACACTGAAGCTTTCTTT.

In this sample, this clonotype turned up a few times. The rearrangement joins TRBV6-2 or TRBV6-3 to TRBJ1-1, with 7 bases lining up with TRBD1. Unmatched junction bases numbered 7, after V lost 5 bases and J lost 4 bases. CDR3 length: 14 amino acids. The germline V gene encodes CDR1 MNHEY and CDR2 SVGEGT. CDR3 loop: CASSIQGIGTEAFF. The CDR3 nucleotides are TGTGCCAGCAGTATACAGGGGATTGGCACTGAAGCTTTCTTT.

The chain uses TRBV6-5 and TRBJ2-7, with no clear D. Per germline, CDR1 MNHEY and CDR2 SVGAGI. The CDR3 covers 13 residues. Between the trimmed V and J ends, which lost 0 bases and 3 bases, there was a span of 6 bases. CDR3 protein: CASSYSASYEQYF. For the CDR3, the DNA is TGTGCCAGCAGTTACTCGGCCAGCTACGAGCAGTACTTC.

The sample holds a few counts of this clonotype. The rearrangement uses TRBV20-1 and TRBJ1-5; D might be TRBD1 (5 bases). Trimming took off 8 bases at V and 10 bases at J, with 12 bases between the two ends. The CDR3 is 10 residues long. Per the germline V gene, CDR1 is DFQATT and CDR2 is SNEGSKA (reference sequence). This CDR3 reads CSIRGGPQHF. CDR3 nucleotides: TGCAGTATAAGGGGTGGTCCCCAGCATTTT.

This clonotype showed up just a few times. This sequence joins TRBV15 and TRBJ2-2; D not resolved. The CDR3 has 18 amino acids. Germline V gene data show CDR1 as LNHNV and CDR2 as YYDKDF (reference sequence). Trimming removed 5 bases at V and 5 bases at J, with 24 bases between. The DNA for the CDR3 is TGTGCCACCAGCCTGTCAAGGAATACCGGGCGTAGGACCGGGGAGCTGTTTTTT. Translating it yields CATSLSRNTGRRTGELFF. The whole variable domain, filled in from reference TRBV15 and TRBJ2-2, reads DAMVIQNPRYQVTQFGKPVTLSCSQTLNHNVMYWYQQKSSQAPKLLFHYYDKDFNNEADTPDNFQSRRPNTSFCFLDIRSPGLGDTAMYLCATSLSRNTGRRTGELFFGEGSRLTVL.

This clonotype was detected only a few times. The CDR3 bases are TGTGCCTGGAGTGTACAGGGAGGCTACACCTTC. It is translated as CAWSVQGGYTF. V and J are TRBV30 and TRBJ1-2, with D possibly matching TRBD1 (6 bases). From germline, CDR1 is GTSNPN and CDR2 SVGIG (reference sequence). This CDR3 has 11 residues. V was shortened by 0 bases and J by 8 bases, with 7 bases between the two germline ends.

This clonotype showed up many times. The rearrangement links TRBV7-6 to TRBJ2-5; maybe TRBD2 (6 bases). CDR1 and CDR2 from the germline V gene are SGHVS and FNYEAQ. Deletions cut 5 bases from V and 5 bases from J, with 27 bases between. This CDR3 comprises 18 residues. This chain's CDR3 is CASSRKRLGFKGRETQYF. The CDR3 bases are TGTGCCAGCAGCCGGAAACGACTAGGTTTTAAAGGGCGTGAGACCCAGTACTTC.

V is TRBV5-6 and J is TRBJ1-6, with a tentative D call TRBD1 (5 bases). The CDR3 is made up of 15 amino acids. V lost 4 bases, J lost 4 bases, and 12 bases lay in between. The germline V gene has CDR1 SGHDT and CDR2 YYEEEE. Here the CDR3 DNA reads TGTGCCAGCAGCCACGGGACGGAGTATAATTCACCCCTCCACTTT. This translates into CASSHGTEYNSPLHF.

This clonotype was observed a few times. The rearrangement links TRBV4-1 to TRBJ1-1; D remains unclear. Germline CDR1 MGHRA, CDR2 YSYEKL. The CDR3 is 14 residues long. Between the trimmed V and J ends, which lost 4 bases and 4 bases, there was a span of 13 bases. CDR3 loop: CASSPPVESTEAFF. The CDR3 DNA sequence: TGCGCCAGCAGCCCGCCGGTGGAGAGCACTGAAGCTTTCTTT.

This clonotype was recorded a few times. The chain carries TRBV7-2 and TRBJ2-5, with 9 bases aligning to TRBD1. The CDR3 length is 16 residues. After removal of 0 bases from V and 4 bases from J, the junction contained 6 bases not matched to a gene. Germline CDR1 reads SGHTA; CDR2 reads FQGNSA. The CDR3 sequence is CASSLAGTGGGETQYF. CDR3 DNA: TGTGCCAGCAGCTTAGCCGGAACAGGGGGCGGAGAGACCCAGTACTTC.

The chain carries TRBV13 and TRBJ2-1; the D is unclear. This CDR3 is built from 13 residues. Deletions cut 1 base from V and 8 bases from J, with 9 bases between. The germline CDR1 and CDR2 sequences are PRHDT and FYEKMQ (reference sequence). In DNA form, the CDR3 reads TGTGCCAGCAGCTTAGAAGGGAACTATGAGCAGTTCTTC. This encodes CASSLEGNYEQFF.

This clonotype was observed at least ten times. This chain uses TRBV18 with TRBJ2-4, with TRBD1 identical over 10 bases. V was pared by 3 bases and J by 8 bases, with 13 bases of the junction left unmatched. CDR3 length equals 17 residues. CDR1 and CDR2 (germline): KGHSH, LQKENI. The DNA for the CDR3 is TGTGCCAGCTCACCGCTCAATCCCCGGGACAGGGGTGACATTCAGTACTTC. This codes for CASSPLNPRDRGDIQYF.

The V and J genes are TRBV7-3 and TRBJ2-2, with TRBD2 matching over 10 bases. The CDR3 has 14 amino acids. Germline lookup yields CDR1 SGHTA and CDR2 FQGTGA. V lost 1 base to trimming and J lost 10 bases; unmatched junction nucleotides: 3. The DNA of the CDR3 is TGTGCCAGCAGCTTAAAGGGGACTAGCGAGGAGCTGTTTTTT. Its translation is CASSLKGTSEELFF.